Included here is one T cell receptor (beta chain) sequence, with context. Its binding antigen is unknown. Base quality data are lacking; no much larger clone is found one base away. V trim: 5 bases; J trim: 2 bases; unmatched bases: 13. The CDR3 runs 17 residues from the cysteine to the phenylalanine. Of all the DNA, just the CDR3 is kept, 51 bases in frame from base 1. The germline V gene encodes CDR1 MNHEY and CDR2 SMNVEV (reference sequence). This specimen belongs to a study of blood T cell repertoires in COVID-19 (dated by TCRdb to between 2020 and 2021). The study in broad terms: Samples covering the acute and convalescent phases of COVID-19 were provided by collaborators in the United States, Italy and Spain. A de-identified subject ID, COVID-19 status, age in years and sex were almost always included in the sample metadata. HLA class I and class II types, where available, came from metadata supplied by the sample provider rather than from assay-based typing. The samples were drawn from the first 160 participants of the ongoing ImmuneRACE study and from 950 to 1,500 subjects provided by 6 global collaborators. The material from the prospective study consisted of cDNA or gDNA derived from T cells, B-cell-depleted T cells, or PBMCs. Subjects who had been exposed to COVID-19, were actively infected with it, or had recovered from it provided the deeply sampled blood TCRbeta repertoires that made up the dataset. The repertoires were released in a freely available public database meant as a resource for research on the immune response to SARS-CoV-2.

TCRbeta CDR3 regions were amplified from genomic DNA using the immunoSEQ Assay, a bias-controlled multiplex PCR. As for the authors' bioinformatics: The number of nucleated cells in each sample was estimated from the amplification of reference gene primers within the assay. To quantify the absolute abundance of each unique TCRbeta CDR3 rearrangement, sequence reads were collapsed and filtered. For each sample, productive Simpson clonality was calculated as the square root of Simpson's diversity index over productive rearrangements. Not all clones reach the TCRdb copy of this immuneACCESS table, which keeps in-frame sequences only. Checked studies attribute under half of the gap to unresolved V genes and leave the rest unexplained. Clone size and the V and J calls come from that table; the DNA yielded D and trimming. The sample data list approximately 380,000 clones, and 85% of these were observed just once. Roughly 3.6% of the sample comes from the top ten.

Overall study outcomes, separate from this receptor: How much clinical and demographic metadata was included differed by source and by participant, and the metadata was provided uncurated.

Each collaborating institution followed its own protocols to collect whole blood in K2EDTA tubes. For TCRbeta analysis, collaborators shipped samples in one of three forms: frozen whole blood, isolated PBMCs, or DNA extracted from either of those sample types. The source is a woman in her late teens or twenties with acute or convalescent COVID-19. Sequencing input: peripheral blood. Recombination linked TRBV27 to TRBJ2-7; 9 bases in the middle match TRBD2. The CDR3 reads as follows: CASSPLKSGGPTYEQYF. The nucleotides are TGTGCCAGCAGTCCCCTCAAAAGCGGGGGGCCGACCTACGAGCAGTACTTC.